These 19 T cell receptor beta chains originate from one sample sequenced in a study of OX40 agonist ivuxolimab in advanced cancers. Repertoires were generated with immunoSEQ multiplex PCR, while TCRdb's copy carries only in-frame clones and drops some. In the table there are around 53,000 clones, 70% to 90% of which are singletons. The sequencing here drew on CD4+ or CD8+ T cells sorted from blood, taken in a trial of the OX40 agonist ivuxolimab. The origin of the receptors is an adult with an advanced solid tumor such as melanoma, head and neck, liver or kidney cancer.

This chain joins TRBV5-6 and TRBJ2-3; D is perhaps TRBD2 (6 bases). The CDR3 runs to 13 residues. Germline loops: CDR1 SGHDT, CDR2 YYEEEE. V lost 3 bases, J lost 5 bases, and 10 bases lay in between. CDR3 in amino acids: CASSSWGVDTQYF. Here the CDR3 DNA reads TGTGCCAGCAGCTCCTGGGGGGTAGATACGCAGTATTTT. Drawing the rest from reference TRBV5-6 and TRBJ2-3, the complete variable domain is DAGVTQSPTHLIKTRGQQVTLRCSPKSGHDTVSWYQQALGQGPQFIFQYYEEEERQRGNFPDRFSGHQFPNYSSELNVNALLLGDSALYLCASSSWGVDTQYFGPGTRLTVL.

This clone showed up just once. V is TRBV10-2 and J is TRBJ2-5, with TRBD2 matching 10 bases. Trimming removed 10 bases from V and 5 bases from J; junction bases left unmatched: 10. Germline CDR1 WSHSY, CDR2 SAAADI. The CDR3 runs to 14 residues. The CDR3 reads CATSGLAAGETQYF. The CDR3, as DNA: TGCGCCACCTCCGGACTAGCGGCTGGGGAGACCCAGTACTTC.

Only one count was recorded for this clone. V and J are TRBV9 and TRBJ2-7; 9 bases are shared with TRBD1. This CDR3 is 14 amino acids long. The V and J ends lost 2 bases and 5 bases, in that order; junction bases with no gene match: 5. Per germline, CDR1 SGDLS and CDR2 YYNGEE. The CDR3 region is CASSVGTGYDEQYF. As DNA, the CDR3 is TGTGCCAGCAGCGTCGGGACAGGGTACGACGAGCAGTACTTC.

The gene calls are TRBV9 and TRBJ2-7; 8 bases align to TRBD1. This CDR3 contains 15 residues. Germline V gives CDR1 SGDLS, CDR2 YYNGEE. Unmatched junction bases numbered 3, after V lost 0 bases and J lost 1 base. The CDR3 sequence: CASSVDGQGSYEQYF. The CDR3 DNA sequence: TGTGCCAGCAGCGTAGACGGACAGGGTTCCTACGAGCAGTACTTC. The full variable domain, with the rest looked up from reference TRBV9 and TRBJ2-7, is DSGVTQTPKHLITATGQRVTLRCSPRSGDLSVYWYQQSLDQGLQFLIQYYNGEERAKGNILERFSAQQFPDLHSELNLSSLELGDSALYFCASSVDGQGSYEQYFGPGTRLTVT.

This clone appeared once. V usage is TRBV2 and J usage is TRBJ2-5, with D possibly TRBD1 on 5 matching bases. Germline CDR1 and CDR2: SNHLY and FYNNEI. V dropped 7 bases and J dropped 0 bases, with 12 bases sitting between them. CDR3 length: 14 residues. CDR3 residues: CASNQDSYQETQYF. In nucleotides, the CDR3 is TGTGCCAGCAATCAAGACAGCTACCAAGAGACCCAGTACTTC.

This clone has just a few counts. This chain uses TRBV4-2 with TRBJ1-3; D remains ambiguous. This CDR3 has 14 amino acids. V was clipped by 0 bases and J by 4 bases, with 7 bases between them. In germline, CDR1 is LGHNA, CDR2 YNFKEQ. CDR3 in DNA: TGTGCCAGCAGCCAAGAAGTAGGAGGAAACACCATATATTTT. As protein: CASSQEVGGNTIYF.

This clone was recorded once. This chain links TRBV7-9 with TRBJ2-2; no definite D call. With 2 bases removed from V and 0 bases from J, the gap between germline ends came to 10 bases. Per germline, CDR1 SEHNR and CDR2 FQNEAQ (reference sequence). The CDR3 covers 16 residues. CDR3 sequence: CASSLRRQTNTGELFF. DNA for the CDR3: TGTGCCAGCAGCTTAAGGCGGCAAACGAACACCGGGGAGCTGTTTTTT.

In this sample, this clone turned up once. This chain joins TRBV18 and TRBJ1-1; tentatively, D is TRBD1 (6 bases). The CDR3 consists of 15 residues. The germline V gene has CDR1 KGHSH and CDR2 LQKENI. The V and J ends lost 3 bases and 2 bases respectively, with 13 bases between them. The CDR3 sequence is CASSPGQFLNTEAFF. In nucleotides, the CDR3 is TGTGCCAGCTCACCCGGACAGTTCTTAAACACTGAAGCTTTCTTT.

On this clone itself: This specimen includes other DNA sequences encoding the same CDR3. This chain links TRBV29-1 with TRBJ2-2, with D perhaps matching TRBD1 or TRBD2 (5 bases each). Per germline, CDR1 SQVTM and CDR2 ANQGSEA. The CDR3 is 14 amino acids. Trimming removed 7 bases from V and 2 bases from J, with 14 bases in between. CDR3 DNA: TGCAGCGCCGAGGGGCGGACCAACACCGGGGAGCTGTTTTTT. This codes for CSAEGRTNTGELFF.

The genes are TRBV30 and TRBJ1-4; D perhaps matches TRBD1 (5 bases). Trimming took 4 bases from V and 16 from J, leaving 13 bases between them. Looked up from germline, CDR1 is GTSNPN and CDR2 is SVGIG (reference sequence). CDR3 size: 10 residues. The CDR3 is CAWTGGQGFF. CDR3 DNA sequence: TGTGCCTGGACTGGTGGCCAGGGGTTTTTT. The complete variable domain, with remaining parts taken from reference TRBV30 and TRBJ1-4, reads SQTIHQWPATLVQPVGSPLSLECTVEGTSNPNLYWYRQAAGRGLQLLFYSVGIGQISSEVPQNLSASRPQDRQFILSSKKLLLSDSGFYLCAWTGGQGFFGSGTQLSVL.

This clone appeared once. The chain uses TRBV5-8 and TRBJ1-5; D uncertain. V was cut by 1 base and J by 4 bases, with 6 bases left in between. Germline assignment: CDR1 SGHTS and CDR2 YDEGEE. CDR3 length: 13 residues. This CDR3 reads CASSLRRNQPQHF. Written as DNA, the CDR3 is TGTGCCAGCAGCTTGCGCCGGAATCAGCCCCAGCATTTT.

The V call is TRBV5-1, the J call TRBJ1-1; D is unresolved. V lost 3 bases and J lost 1, with 16 bases in between. The germline CDR1 and CDR2 sequences are SGHRS and YFSETQ. CDR3 size: 16 residues. The CDR3 DNA reads TGCGCCAGCAGCTCCCACGTCGCAGGTACGAACACTGAAGCTTTCTTT. This sequence encodes CASSSHVAGTNTEAFF.

This clone was picked up one time. This chain links TRBV5-3 with TRBJ2-7; D uncertain. Being an ORF, TRBV5-3 has a function that is uncertain. The CDR3 totals 15 residues. V shed 0 bases and J shed 0 bases, with 10 bases lying between them. The CDR3 sequence: CARSLAQCSSYEQYF. CDR3 in DNA: TGTGCCAGAAGCTTGGCTCAGTGCAGCTCCTACGAGCAGTACTTC.

The chain links TRBV7-2 to TRBJ2-7, with 10 bases matching TRBD2. Germline CDR1 is SGHTA and CDR2 is FQGNSA. The trim removed 1 base at V and 4 bases at J, leaving 4 bases unmatched. This CDR3 is built from 15 residues. CDR3 coding DNA: TGTGCCAGCAGCTTAGGGGGTAGCGGGAGGTACGAGCAGTACTTC. This codes for CASSLGGSGRYEQYF.

The chain uses TRBV6-5 and TRBJ2-5; D remains unclear. The J call is doubtful: the DNA matches TRBJ2-7 better. Germline-derived CDR1 and CDR2 are MNHEY and SVGAGI. There are 15 residues in the CDR3. DNA of the CDR3: TGTGCCAGCAGTTACCGACACCATAGCTCCTACGAGCAGTACTTC. This sequence encodes CASSYRHHSSYEQYF.

The rearrangement uses TRBV4-3 and TRBJ1-6; no reliable D call. The ends were cut back, 1 base at V and 8 bases at J, with 9 bases in the middle. Per germline, CDR1 LGHNA and CDR2 YSLEER. The CDR3 has 14 residues. The DNA of the CDR3 is TGCGCCAGCAGCCAAGCTGGGCTGGATTCACCCCTCCACTTT. Amino acid sequence: CASSQAGLDSPLHF.

The chain carries TRBV29-1 and TRBJ2-5; possibly TRBD1 or TRBD2 for D (5 bases each). V dropped 3 bases and J dropped 7 bases, with 12 bases sitting between them. The CDR3 has 12 residues. Germline V lookup: CDR1 SQVTM, CDR2 ANQGSEA. The chain's CDR3 is CSVETGARTQYF. DNA of the CDR3: TGCAGCGTTGAGACCGGGGCCAGGACCCAGTACTTC.

CDR3 in amino acids: CAWRAGSLSGNTIYF. CDR3 DNA sequence: TGTGCCTGGAGGGCAGGGTCTCTCTCTGGAAACACCATATATTTT. This chain joins TRBV30 and TRBJ1-3; possible D gene TRBD1, 5 bases. Trimming cost V 3 bases and J 0 bases, with 12 bases left between them. The CDR3 consists of 15 residues. In germline, CDR1 is GTSNPN, CDR2 SVGIG (reference sequence).

V usage is TRBV29-1 and J usage is TRBJ2-7; 10 nucleotides match TRBD1. Germline V lookup: CDR1 SQVTM, CDR2 ANQGSEA. This CDR3 comprises 12 residues. Trimming cost V 6 bases and J 4 bases; bases outside gene matches: 3. CDR3 coding DNA: TGCAGCGTCCCGGGACAGGGGTACGAGCAGTACTTC. It is translated as CSVPGQGYEQYF.